The present entry profiles one T cell receptor beta chain with its context. This CDR3 is 17 amino acids long. With 4 bases removed from V and 0 bases from J, the gap between germline ends came to 16 bases. CDR1 is MDHEN and CDR2 is SYDVKM in the germline V gene. The data originate from a study of Ad26.COV2.S vaccination and SARS-CoV-2 variants. Using immunoSEQ multiplex PCR, the repertoire was profiled, and TCRdb retains in-frame clones only, with some absent. The sample yields about 94,000 clones, around 82% seen once. The V gene is TRBV28, the J gene TRBJ1-3; D unclear. The specimen was peripheral blood, collected after recovery from COVID-19. This sequence originates from a human donor who had recovered from COVID-19. The CDR3 DNA sequence: TGTGCCAGCAGTTATGCGGGAGCACTTTCCTCTGGAAACACCATATATTTT. This encodes CASSYAGALSSGNTIYF.